This T cell receptor (beta chain) was captured by sequencing in a study of blood T cell repertoires in COVID-19. Study at large: Acute-phase and convalescent COVID-19 samples originated in the United States, Italy and Spain. In each case, the material was cDNA or gDNA derived from T cells, B-cell-depleted T cells, or PBMCs.

As processed by the authors: Researchers report that nucleated cell counts were estimated from reference gene primer amplification. Clones were read by immunoSEQ multiplex PCR, and TCRdb kept only the in-frame ones, dropping some. The D gene and trimming were derived from the DNA, and the V and J assignments and clone size from that table. The sample gives some 170,000 clones, roughly 93% of which show up once; less than 2% is in the top ten. While infection was still active, Seattle patients were enrolled and then followed longitudinally. There are 15 residues in the CDR3. CDR1 is KGHSH, CDR2 LQKENI, per germline. V was pared by 2 bases and J by 8 bases, with 13 bases between.

Specimen: peripheral blood. The TCR originated in a woman in her fifties or sixties with COVID-19, enrolled during active disease. The genes are TRBV18 and TRBJ1-6, with a weak D call TRBD1 (6 bases). CDR3 residues: CASSPIAGADSPLHF. CDR3 coding DNA: TGTGCCAGCTCACCAATAGCAGGGGCTGATTCACCCCTCCACTTT. The whole variable domain, filled in from reference TRBV18 and TRBJ1-6, reads NAGVMQNPRHLVRRRGQEARLRCSPMKGHSHVYWYRQLPEEGLKFMVYLQKENIIDESGMPKERFSAEFPKEGPSILRIQQVVRGDSAAYFCASSPIAGADSPLHFGNGTRLTVT.